Below, one T cell receptor (beta chain) is given with its context. The CDR3 spans 13 residues. Trimming removed 2 bases from V and 9 bases from J, with 11 bases in between. Germline values: CDR1 MNHEY, CDR2 SMNVEV (reference sequence). The data were obtained in a study of T cell changes during pregnancy in multiple sclerosis. Assay used: immunoSEQ multiplex PCR; TCRdb lists only in-frame clones, some missing. The data show some 49,000 clones, with roughly 89% seen just once and about 5.1% held by the top ten. The chain uses TRBV27 and TRBJ1-5; D is unresolved. The sequencing used peripheral blood, collected after pregnancy. The receptor was isolated from a female donor in good health, enrolled as a control in a pregnancy study. CDR3 nucleotides: TGTGCCAGCAGTTTAAAGACGGGGAGGCCCCAGCATTTT. Its translation is CASSLKTGRPQHF.